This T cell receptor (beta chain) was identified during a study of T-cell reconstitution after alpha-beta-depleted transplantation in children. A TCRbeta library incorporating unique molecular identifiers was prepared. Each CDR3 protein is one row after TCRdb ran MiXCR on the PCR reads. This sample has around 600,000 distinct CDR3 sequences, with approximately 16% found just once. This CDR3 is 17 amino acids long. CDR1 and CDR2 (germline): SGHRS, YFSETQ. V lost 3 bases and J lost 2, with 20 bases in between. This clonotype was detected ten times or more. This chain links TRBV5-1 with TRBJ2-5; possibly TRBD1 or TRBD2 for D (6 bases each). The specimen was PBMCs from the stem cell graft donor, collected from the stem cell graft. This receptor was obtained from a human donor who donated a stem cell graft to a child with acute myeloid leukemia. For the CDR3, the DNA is TGCGCCAGCAGCTCATTGGACAGCGAGGGAGGACAAGAGACCCAGTACTTC. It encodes CASSSLDSEGGQETQYF. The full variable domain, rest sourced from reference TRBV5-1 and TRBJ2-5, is KAGVTQTPRYLIKTRGQQVTLSCSPISGHRSVSWYQQTPGQGLQFLFEYFSETQRNKGNFPGRFSGRQFSNSRSEMNVSTLELGDSALYLCASSSLDSEGGQETQYFGPGTRLLVL.